Included here is one T cell receptor (beta chain) sequence, with context. Its antigen remains unknown. Method: immunoSEQ multiplex PCR; TCRdb's copy keeps in-frame clones and lacks some. The sample holds several thousand clones, over 12% seen once. This entry comes from a study of T cells in localized non-small cell lung cancer. Overall study results and limits: There was higher T cell clonality in uninvolved adjacent lung than in tumor, and it was highest there.

V shed 10 bases, J shed 0 bases, and the junction held 6 bases outside the gene matches. CDR3 length equals 14 residues. Germline CDR1 is LNHDA and CDR2 is SQIVND (reference sequence). Here the sequenced sample was normal lung tissue next to the tumor, taken before any cancer treatment. This chain connects TRBV19 to TRBJ2-4; 7 nucleotides agree with TRBD1. The clonotype comes from a male donor at least 60 years old with stage II squamous cell lung carcinoma. CDR3: CATRDSLAKNIQYF. CDR3 nucleotides: TGTGCCACCCGGGACAGTCTAGCCAAAAACATTCAGTACTTC. Full variable domain (outside the CDR3, taken from reference TRBV19 and TRBJ2-4): DGGITQSPKYLFRKEGQNVTLSCEQNLNHDAMYWYRQDPGQGLRLIYYSQIVNDFQKGDIAEGYSVSREKKESFPLTVTSAQKNPTAFYLCATRDSLAKNIQYFGAGTRLSVL.